The 8 T cell receptor beta chains in this list originate from one sample, sequenced in a study of blood T cells in healthy people across ages. The use of a sample-barcoded 5' primer and a J-beta primer mix characterized a second PCR of 7 to 11 cycles. TCRdb ran MiXCR on the 5' RACE reads and lists one entry per CDR3 protein. The repertoire includes 1.5 million to 2 million distinct CDR3 sequences, roughly 28% of them detected once, and about 8% sits in the top ten. The sequencing input was blood. The receptors were sampled from a woman aged 25-40 years in good health.

The rearrangement links TRBV3-1 to TRBJ2-1; 9 nucleotides agree with TRBD2. V shed 0 bases, J shed 9 bases, and the junction held 6 bases outside the gene matches. Per germline, CDR1 LGHDT and CDR2 YNNKEL (reference sequence). The CDR3 extends over 15 amino acids. This chain's CDR3 is CASSQDGAGGTEQFF. The CDR3 DNA reads as TGTGCCAGCAGCCAAGATGGAGCGGGGGGCACTGAGCAGTTCTTC.

The V call is TRBV6-1, the J call TRBJ1-4; D remains ambiguous. Germline values: CDR1 MNHNS, CDR2 SASEGT. V was pared by 4 bases and J by 3 bases, with 9 bases between. CDR3 length: 14 residues. The chain's CDR3 is CASSVGEANEKLFF. The CDR3 DNA sequence: TGTGCCAGCAGTGTTGGGGAAGCTAATGAAAAACTGTTTTTT.

This clonotype was seen many times. This chain uses TRBV4-1 with TRBJ2-7; D is possibly TRBD2 (5 bases). Trimming took 3 bases from V and 7 from J, leaving 13 bases between them. CDR3 length: 13 residues. Per the germline V gene, CDR1 is MGHRA and CDR2 is YSYEKL. Written as DNA, the CDR3 is TGCGCCAGCAGCCAGCTCTCAAGAGGGGAGCAGTACTTC. It translates to CASSQLSRGEQYF.

This clonotype occurred once. The chain combines TRBV9 with TRBJ2-7; D remains ambiguous. The length of the CDR3 is 15 residues. V shed 0 bases and J shed 5 bases, with 15 bases lying between them. The germline gives CDR1 SGDLS, CDR2 YYNGEE. In DNA, the CDR3 is TGTGCCAGCAGCGTAGCTCTGGCTCCCGCCAACGAGCAGTACTTC. Its translation: CASSVALAPANEQYF.

This clonotype was seen repeatedly, ten times or more. This chain's CDR3 is CSVDTPGGGYGYTF. DNA of the CDR3: TGCAGCGTTGACACACCCGGGGGTGGATATGGCTACACCTTC. The chain carries TRBV29-1 and TRBJ1-2; D might be TRBD1 (5 bases). V lost 3 bases to trimming and J lost 5 bases, with 16 bases between them. Germline V gene data show CDR1 as SQVTM and CDR2 as ANQGSEA. This CDR3 region has 14 residues.

The rearrangement uses TRBV11-2 and TRBJ2-3, with D tentatively TRBD1 or TRBD2 (5 bases each). This CDR3 is 15 amino acids long. Germline CDR1 SGHAT, CDR2 FQNNGV. V lost 2 bases, J lost 3 bases, and 12 bases lay in between. DNA of the CDR3: TGTGCCAGCAGCTTAAGGAGCGAGGGGACAGATACGCAGTATTTT. Protein: CASSLRSEGTDTQYF. Full variable domain (missing parts from reference TRBV11-2 and TRBJ2-3): EAGVAQSPRYKIIEKRQSVAFWCNPISGHATLYWYQQILGQGPKLLIQFQNNGVVDDSQLPKDRFSAERLKGVDSTLKIQPAKLEDSAVYLCASSLRSEGTDTQYFGPGTRLTVL.

The chain recombines TRBV18 with TRBJ1-5; no clear D. V lost 6 bases to trimming and J lost 10 bases, with 16 bases between them. CDR3 size: 13 residues. Germline assignment: CDR1 KGHSH and CDR2 LQKENI. Written as DNA, the CDR3 is TGTGCCAGCTCCCCCGGGGATGGGCGACCCCAGCATTTT. It yields the protein CASSPGDGRPQHF.

This clonotype was counted only a few times. The chain is built from TRBV5-4 and TRBJ2-5; 10 nucleotides agree with TRBD2. Per the germline V gene, CDR1 is SGHNT and CDR2 is YYREEE (reference sequence). The CDR3 is 14 residues long. With V trimmed by 4 bases and J by 6 bases, 6 bases remained unmatched. CDR3 region: CASSNPSGGKTQYF. The CDR3 DNA reads TGTGCCAGCAGCAACCCTAGCGGGGGAAAGACCCAGTACTTC.